This TCR beta chain appears in the sequencing data of a study of technical replicates of blood from a few donors. The protocol was immunoSEQ multiplex PCR, while the TCRdb copy is restricted to in-frame clones and leaves out a portion. This sample has over 70,000 clones; about 94% occur once, and the top ten carry 0.3% to 0.45%. The clonotype was recovered from a human donor in good health. Sequences were obtained from T cells isolated from PBMCs.

The CDR3 reads CASSLGGRKNTEAFF. CDR3 coding DNA: TGTGCCAGCAGCTTAGGGGGCAGGAAGAACACTGAAGCTTTCTTT. This chain joins TRBV7-9 and TRBJ1-1, with a weak D call TRBD1 (5 bases). The V gene's germline CDR1 is SEHNR and CDR2 FQNEAQ (reference sequence). Trimming removed 1 base at V and 1 base at J, with 10 bases between. This CDR3 is built from 15 residues.